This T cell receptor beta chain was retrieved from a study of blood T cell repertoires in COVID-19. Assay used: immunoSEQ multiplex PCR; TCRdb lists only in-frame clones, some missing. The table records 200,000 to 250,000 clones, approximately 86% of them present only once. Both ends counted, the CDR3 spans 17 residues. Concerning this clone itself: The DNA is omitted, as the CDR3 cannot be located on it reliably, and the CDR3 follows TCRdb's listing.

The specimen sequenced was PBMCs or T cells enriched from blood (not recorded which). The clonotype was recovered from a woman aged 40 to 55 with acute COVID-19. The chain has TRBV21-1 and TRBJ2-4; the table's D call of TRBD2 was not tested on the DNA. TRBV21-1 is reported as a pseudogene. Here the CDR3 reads CASSKGVGRGAKNIQYF.